Below are 11 T cell receptor beta chains sequenced from a single sample in a study of T cell clonality in common variable immunodeficiency. Study-wide results and caveats: Common variable immunodeficiency TCR beta sequences reportedly had fewer deletions and N-nucleotide insertions.

Profiled with immunoSEQ multiplex PCR; TCRdb holds only in-frame clones, not every one. The sample has approximately 15,000 clones, none seen only once. No antigen has been identified for these receptors. The specimen sequenced was peripheral blood mononuclear cells. Source of these receptors: a human donor with common variable immunodeficiency.

Worth noting for this clone: The read ends 3 residues early relative to the CDR3; the germline J gene fills the gap. This sequence joins TRBV19 and TRBJ1-6; 10 bases are shared with TRBD1. This CDR3 spans 15 amino acids. In germline, CDR1 is LNHDA, CDR2 SQIVND (reference sequence). V gave up 4 bases and J gave up 10 bases; unmatched junction bases: 7. The CDR3 region is CASSKSGQGDSPLHF. CDR3 DNA (partial): TGTGCCAGTAGTAAGTCAGGACAGGGGGACTCACCC.

The part of the CDR3 DNA that was read is TGTGCCAGCAGCTTAAGTGAGGGGTGGTATGGC. It is translated as CASSLSEGWYG. The full-length CDR3 reads as CASSLSEGWYGYTF. The chain employs TRBV11-2 and TRBJ1-2; a weak D match, TRBD1 (5 bases). The sequence runs out 3 residues before the end of the CDR3; the remainder is reconstructed from the germline J gene. The CDR3 loop spans 14 amino acids. Germline loops: CDR1 SGHAT, CDR2 FQNNGV. V gave up 2 bases and J gave up 5 bases, with 12 bases separating them.

This clone appeared a few times. The read halts 3 residues ahead of the CDR3 end, with the missing end drawn from the germline J gene. The chain carries TRBV19 and TRBJ2-7, with TRBD2 as a possible D gene (6 bases). Germline V gene lookup returns CDR1 LNHDA and CDR2 SQIVND (reference sequence). The CDR3 loop spans 12 amino acids. Trimming pared 3 bases from V and 6 bases from J, leaving 9 bases between. The part of the CDR3 DNA that was read is TGTGCCAGTAGTATGGGGGGAGCCGAG. Its translation: CASSMGGAE. The whole CDR3 protein reads CASSMGGAEQYF.

This clone was counted a few times. Sequencing ends 3 residues short of the CDR3 end; the germline J gene provides the rest. The V call is TRBV7-3, the J call TRBJ2-5, with D perhaps TRBD1 (6 bases). This CDR3 is 15 amino acids long. Germline V CDR1 and CDR2: SGHTA, FQGTGA. V lost 1 base, J lost 1 base, and 10 bases lay in between. The sequenced CDR3 bases are TGTGCCAGCAGCTTAAACCAGGGGCCCCAAGAGACC. It yields the protein CASSLNQGPQET. Given in full, the CDR3 is CASSLNQGPQETQYF.

This clone has more than one count but fewer than ten. The sequence runs out 3 residues before the end of the CDR3; the remainder is reconstructed from the germline J gene. The V call is TRBV6-2 or TRBV6-3, the J call TRBJ2-3; a possible D gene is TRBD2 (7 bases). This CDR3 is built from 14 residues. The germline V and J ends were trimmed by 7 bases and 6 bases, with 17 bases remaining between them. Germline CDR1 and CDR2: MNHEY and SVGEGT. The covered CDR3 bases are TGTGCCAGCACCCGAGGACTAGGGGGGGATACG. Protein: CASTRGLGGDT. The entire CDR3 sequence reads CASTRGLGGDTQYF.

In the case of this clone: The DNA ends 3 residues before the CDR3 does, and the rest of the CDR3 is filled in from the germline J gene. The chain uses TRBV2 and TRBJ1-4; D uncertain. Germline CDR1 reads SNHLY; CDR2 reads FYNNEI. The CDR3 is 14 residues long. CDR3 DNA, as far as it was read: TGTGCCAGCAGTGAAGCCCATGTCGGGTGGAAA. As protein: CASSEAHVGWK. From start to end, the CDR3 is CASSEAHVGWKLFF.

With regard to this clone: The read ends 3 residues before the CDR3 terminus; that terminus is restored from the germline J gene. This chain connects TRBV19 to TRBJ1-3; 9 bases map to TRBD1. The CDR3 is made up of 19 amino acids. Germline V lookup: CDR1 LNHDA, CDR2 SQIVND (reference sequence). The V gene end was trimmed by 9 bases and the J gene end by 1 base; junction bases not matched to a gene: 19. The DNA read from the CDR3 is TGTGCCAGCCTCCAGGAGGGACAGGGTTTTCGTGATTCTGGAAACACC. Its translation is CASLQEGQGFRDSGNT. The entire CDR3 sequence reads CASLQEGQGFRDSGNTIYF.

This clone was detected only a few times. The read terminates 3 residues ahead of where the CDR3 ends, so the germline J gene completes it. V usage is TRBV19 and J usage is TRBJ1-3; a weak D match, TRBD1 (6 bases). V was trimmed by 1 base and J by 3 bases, leaving 7 bases between them. The germline gives CDR1 LNHDA, CDR2 SQIVND (reference sequence). CDR3 size: 14 residues. CDR3 amino acids: CASSIVGHGNTIYF. The sequenced CDR3 bases are TGTGCCAGTAGTATAGTGGGACATGGAAACACC.

Note on this clone: The CDR3 end is not reached by the read, which stops 3 residues before it; the germline J gene fills it in. Additional DNA sequences in this sample encode the identical CDR3. The J gene is TRBJ1-2, the V gene TRBV7-9; a possible D gene is TRBD1 (5 bases). Germline V gene sequence: CDR1 SEHNR, CDR2 FQNEAQ (reference sequence). The CDR3 spans 14 residues. V shed 6 bases and J shed 3 bases, with 14 bases lying between them. The sequenced part of the CDR3 DNA is TGTGCCAGCAGGGCAGCTGGGGCCGACTATGGC. Translating gives CASRAAGADYG. The whole CDR3 sequence reads CASRAAGADYGYTF.

Comments on this clone: The read ends 3 residues shy of where the CDR3 ends; the end is completed using the germline J gene. The V and J genes are TRBV5-3 and TRBJ2-3; 10 nucleotides line up with TRBD2. TRBV5-3 is an open reading frame whose function is uncertain. The CDR3 is 16 amino acids. The V and J ends lost 5 bases and 2 bases, in that order; junction bases with no gene match: 8. CDR3 DNA (partial): TGTGCCAGAAGTTCCGGACTAGCGGATCTCACAGATACG. This translates into CARSSGLADLTDT. The CDR3 in full is CARSSGLADLTDTQYF.

A word on this clone: The read falls 3 residues short of the CDR3 end, and the missing part is taken from the germline J gene. The V and J genes are TRBV18 and TRBJ2-1; the D gene is possibly TRBD1 (5 bases). Germline V gene lookup returns CDR1 KGHSH and CDR2 LQKENI. CDR3 size: 14 residues. Trimming removed 3 bases at V and 3 bases at J, with 9 bases between. The sequenced CDR3 bases are TGTGCCAGCTCACCTAGGACAATCTACAATGAG. Protein sequence: CASSPRTIYNE. The complete CDR3 protein is CASSPRTIYNEQFF.